The 15 T cell receptor beta chains below all came from one sample that was sequenced in a study of CD8 T cells in Susac syndrome. Reverse transcription used about 0.5 to 1 ug RNA and random hexamers. TCRdb redid the calling of the immunoSEQ multiplex PCR reads with MiXCR, one entry per CDR3 protein. The sample has about 120,000 distinct CDR3 sequences, 92% seen once. Sequenced sample: CD8+ T cells from PBMCs. The receptor source for this set is a human donor in good health.

The rearrangement links TRBV20-1 to TRBJ2-1, with 13 bases that match TRBD2. CDR3 length equals 16 residues. Losses at the gene ends were 5 bases for V and 6 bases for J; bases not matched to a gene: 10. Germline CDR1 reads DFQATT; CDR2 reads SNEGSKA (reference sequence). CDR3 amino acids: CSAHGTSGTLRNEQFF. Written as DNA, the CDR3 is TGCAGTGCTCACGGGACTAGCGGGACCCTTCGCAATGAGCAGTTCTTC.

In DNA form, the CDR3 reads TGCAGCGTTGAGCAGGCGGGAGGCCGCAGTCTTTATGAGCAGTTCTTC. Its translation is CSVEQAGGRSLYEQFF. The V call is TRBV29-1, the J call TRBJ2-1, with TRBD2 matching 8 bases. Germline-derived CDR1 and CDR2 are SQVTM and ANQGSEA. This CDR3 has 16 residues. Trimming removed 3 bases from V and 8 bases from J; junction bases left unmatched: 15.

The V and J genes are TRBV14 and TRBJ2-1; D not certain. The CDR3 sequence is 11 residues long. Germline lookup yields CDR1 SGHDN and CDR2 FVKESK. Trimming left V 2 bases short and J 10 bases short, with 6 bases between. This chain's CDR3 is CASSQNREQFF. CDR3 DNA sequence: TGTGCCAGCAGCCAAAACAGAGAGCAGTTCTTC.

The chain employs TRBV7-2 and TRBJ2-5; D may be TRBD2 (6 bases). CDR3 size: 14 residues. The germline V and J ends were trimmed by 3 bases and 5 bases, with 13 bases remaining between them. Germline V gene lookup returns CDR1 SGHTA and CDR2 FQGNSA. The CDR3 loop is CASSFGGSRETQYF. In DNA form, the CDR3 reads TGTGCCAGCAGCTTCGGAGGGTCGCGTGAGACCCAGTACTTC.

The rearrangement links TRBV9 to TRBJ1-3, with 7 bases that match TRBD1. CDR1 is SGDLS and CDR2 is YYNGEE in the germline V gene. The ends lost 4 bases at V and 6 bases at J; junction bases unmatched: 4. The CDR3 spans 13 residues. CDR3 nucleotide sequence: TGTGCCAGCAGCATGGGACAGACAAACACCATATATTTT. As protein: CASSMGQTNTIYF.

The chain uses TRBV29-1 and TRBJ2-7; the D is unclear. V lost 2 bases and J 2 bases, leaving 13 bases between the germline ends. The germline gives CDR1 SQVTM, CDR2 ANQGSEA. This CDR3 region has 14 residues. CDR3 residues: CSVEIRAQTYEQYF. The CDR3 coding sequence is TGCAGCGTTGAAATCCGGGCCCAGACCTACGAGCAGTACTTC.

This clonotype was observed a single time. The rearrangement joins TRBV19 to TRBJ2-1; D gene unclear. This CDR3 contains 13 residues. Deletions cut 2 bases from V and 7 bases from J, with 9 bases between. Germline V gives CDR1 LNHDA, CDR2 SQIVND (reference sequence). In DNA form, the CDR3 reads TGTGCCAGTAGTATAAACTGGTCGAATGAGCAGTTCTTC. Translation: CASSINWSNEQFF.

This rearrangement joins TRBV4-3 to TRBJ1-2; 9 bases are a match to TRBD1. V lost 0 bases and J lost 6; bases outside the gene matches: 11. The CDR3 sequence is 17 residues long. Germline V gene data show CDR1 as LGHNA and CDR2 as YSLEER. The CDR3: CASSQDLGQGERDGYTF. CDR3 coding DNA: TGCGCCAGCAGCCAAGATCTGGGACAGGGAGAGAGGGATGGCTACACCTTC.

This rearrangement joins TRBV11-2 to TRBJ2-7; D perhaps matches TRBD1 (5 bases). V was pared by 5 bases and J by 6 bases, with 8 bases between. The CDR3 is 11 residues long. From germline, CDR1 is SGHAT and CDR2 FQNNGV. The CDR3 region is CASSVRVEQYF. The CDR3 DNA reads TGTGCCAGCAGCGTCAGGGTCGAGCAGTACTTC.

V is TRBV29-1 and J is TRBJ2-7; a possible D gene is TRBD1 (5 bases). This CDR3 has 14 residues. The germline V gene has CDR1 SQVTM and CDR2 ANQGSEA. V dropped 4 bases and J dropped 3 bases, with 16 bases sitting between them. The CDR3 here is CSVAPRVGSYEQYF. CDR3 coding DNA: TGCAGCGTTGCCCCCAGGGTGGGAAGCTACGAGCAGTACTTC.

CDR3: CASQNRAPSTDTQYF. The CDR3 DNA is TGTGCCAGCCAGAATCGGGCTCCTAGCACAGATACGCAGTATTTT. The rearrangement links TRBV19 to TRBJ2-3; no clear D. The CDR3 extends over 15 amino acids. Germline values: CDR1 LNHDA, CDR2 SQIVND (reference sequence). V lost 9 bases and J 0 bases, leaving 16 bases between the germline ends.

The CDR3: CASSPFGRVMNTEAFF. CDR3 in DNA: TGTGCCAGCAGCCCTTTTGGGAGGGTGATGAACACTGAAGCTTTCTTT. The chain carries TRBV6-2 or TRBV6-3 and TRBJ1-1; no firm D call. The V gene lost 6 bases and the J gene lost 0 bases, with 17 bases spanning the gap. Germline CDR1 is MNHEY and CDR2 is SVGEGT. The CDR3 extends over 16 amino acids.

This chain joins TRBV7-2 and TRBJ2-7; 8 bases map to TRBD2. The trim removed 6 bases at V and 4 bases at J, leaving 8 bases unmatched. The CDR3 runs to 14 residues. CDR1 and CDR2 (germline): SGHTA, FQGNSA. The CDR3 sequence is CASRGGSGSYEQYF. CDR3 in DNA: TGTGCCAGCAGAGGCGGGAGCGGGAGTTACGAGCAGTACTTC.

The chain employs TRBV7-3 and TRBJ2-5, with D tentatively TRBD2 (5 bases). The V end lost 5 bases, the J end lost 1 base, and 14 bases lay between the germline ends. Per germline, CDR1 SGHTA and CDR2 FQGTGA. The CDR3 contains 15 residues. CDR3 in amino acids: CASSTVGGSQETQYF. The CDR3 nucleotides are TGTGCCAGCAGCACCGTCGGTGGGAGCCAAGAGACCCAGTACTTC.

The gene calls are TRBV18 and TRBJ2-7, with 7 bases matching TRBD1. There are 14 residues in the CDR3. Germline V gives CDR1 KGHSH, CDR2 LQKENI. V was clipped by 3 bases and J by 2 bases; unmatched bases: 4. The CDR3 region has the DNA TGTGCCAGCTCACCGCGACAGGGCGCCTACGAGCAGTACTTC. It yields the protein CASSPRQGAYEQYF.